This T cell receptor (beta chain) is drawn from a study of cytomegalovirus exposure and HLA in healthy donors (dated by TCRdb to about 2017). Study-wide context: According to a later analysis, one platform produced both the 100 to 150 validation repertoires and the 550 to 800 repertoires of the first cohort. To predict cytomegalovirus infection status, the study combined high-throughput TCR immunosequencing, statistical association of individual TCRs with disease status, and machine learning. Besides the first cohort of 550 to 750 subjects, a separate validation cohort made up of 120 different subjects was used. The study aimed to test whether cataloging public T cell receptors could reveal signatures of past pathogen exposure.

Receptor libraries were prepared by the immunoSEQ multiplex PCR assay. The study's own analysis went as follows. A statistical classification framework was built for diagnosing cytomegalovirus status from the catalog of TCR beta chain sequences. TCRdb holds this immuneACCESS table with in-frame rearrangements only. Some clones are missing; in checked studies, unresolved V genes explain under half, and the rest has no known cause. V, J and clone size are those of that table, while D and trimming were read from the DNA. This sample is represented by about 160,000 clones; around nine tenths of them were singletons. The top ten hold around 4.4% of the sample. Beyond this particular receptor, the publication reports: In the study, about 150 TCR beta chains were listed as associated with cytomegalovirus. In a later analysis, TCRs clustered in the first cohort were found to also tend to co-occur in the 120 or so validation repertoires, with 90% to 95% of cluster scores above 0. Most TCR sequences were observed very rarely across donors, whereas some public TCRs were present in many individuals. According to the authors, the approach could potentially be generalized to other disease states and immunological phenotypes. Cytomegalovirus status was reported to be diagnosed by the classifier with high specificity and sensitivity in both the original and validation cohorts. In vitro tests confirmed that three of the cytomegalovirus-associated TCR beta chains recognize cytomegalovirus antigens. A later analysis lacked HLA typing for the validation cohort, so it scored co-occurrence in that cohort across all 120 or so repertoires.

The CDR3 starts with the cysteine, ends with the phenylalanine, and has 17 residues. The entry retains the CDR3 DNA only, 51 bases that are in frame from base 1. For this clone: The clone's antigen remains unknown. Per-base quality was not reported, and no clone a single base away is much larger than it.

Donors formed part of the validation cohort, which comprised over a hundred subjects and was distinct from the first cohort of over 500 subjects. The rearranged segments are TRBV21-1 and TRBJ1-2. TRBV21-1 corresponds to a pseudogene. This clonotype was obtained from a young man in good health and CMV-seropositive. Source material: PBMCs. The nucleotide sequence is given as TGTGCCAGCAGCAAAGGGACCGGGACTCCGCGAAACTATGGCTACACCTTC. This yields the protein CASSKGTGTPRNYGYTF.